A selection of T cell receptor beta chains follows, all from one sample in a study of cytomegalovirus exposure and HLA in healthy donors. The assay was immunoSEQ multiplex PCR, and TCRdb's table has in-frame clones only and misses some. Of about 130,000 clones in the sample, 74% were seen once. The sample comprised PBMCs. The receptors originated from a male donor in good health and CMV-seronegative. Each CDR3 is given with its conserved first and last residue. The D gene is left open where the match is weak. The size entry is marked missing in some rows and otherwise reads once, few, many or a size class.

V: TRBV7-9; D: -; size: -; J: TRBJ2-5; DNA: TGTGCCAGCAGCTTAGCCGGTGAGACCCAGTACTTC; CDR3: CASSLAGETQYF
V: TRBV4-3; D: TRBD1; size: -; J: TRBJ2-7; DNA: TGCGCCAGCAGCCAAGATCGTGGTCAGGGGGCGGGGGAGCAGTACTTC; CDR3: CASSQDRGQGAGEQYF
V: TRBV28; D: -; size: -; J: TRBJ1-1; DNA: TGTGCCAGCAGTTTTCTCGGTACTGAAGCTTTCTTT; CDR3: CASSFLGTEAFF
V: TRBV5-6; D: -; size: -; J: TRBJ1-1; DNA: TGTGCCGGCAGCTTGATACGGGTTGCTGAAGCTTTCTTT; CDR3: CAGSLIRVAEAFF
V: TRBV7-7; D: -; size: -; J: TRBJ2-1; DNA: TGTGCTAGCAGCCCAGGGGTCGCGGGGGATGAGCAGTTCTTC; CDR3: CASSPGVAGDEQFF
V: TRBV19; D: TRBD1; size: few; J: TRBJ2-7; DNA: TGTGCCAGTGGTGCCGGGACAGGGGACTTCTACGAGCAGTACTTC; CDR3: CASGAGTGDFYEQYF
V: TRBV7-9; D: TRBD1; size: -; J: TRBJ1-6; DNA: TGTGCCAGCAGTGCGACAGGGATGAATTCACCCCTCCACTTT; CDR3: CASSATGMNSPLHF
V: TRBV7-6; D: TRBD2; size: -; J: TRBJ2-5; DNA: TGTGCCAGCAGCCCGACTAGCGGGGGCTTCCAAGAGACCCAGTACTTC; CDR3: CASSPTSGGFQETQYF
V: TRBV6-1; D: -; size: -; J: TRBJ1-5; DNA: TGTGCCAGCAGTGGGTCGTGGGGGAGGGATCAGCCCCAGCATTTT; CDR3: CASSGSWGRDQPQHF
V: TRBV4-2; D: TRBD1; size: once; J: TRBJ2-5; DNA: TGTGCCAGCAGCCGAACCCTTTCCGGGCAGGGGGATGAGACCCAGTACTTC; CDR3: CASSRTLSGQGDETQYF
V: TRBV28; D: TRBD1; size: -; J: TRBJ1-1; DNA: TGTGCCAGCAGTTACGCGGGACAGGGCAACACTGAAGCTTTCTTT; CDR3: CASSYAGQGNTEAFF
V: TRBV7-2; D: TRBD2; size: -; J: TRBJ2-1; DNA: TGTGCCAGCAGCTTAGCCGGACTAGCGCGGAATGAGCAGTTCTTC; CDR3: CASSLAGLARNEQFF
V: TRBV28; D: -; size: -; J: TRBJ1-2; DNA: TGTGCCAGCAGTCGCCTAGACAGAGCTTGGGGTGGCTACACCTTC; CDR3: CASSRLDRAWGGYTF
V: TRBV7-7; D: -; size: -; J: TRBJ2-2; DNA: TGTGCTGCCGGAGAGGGAAAGCTGTTTTTT; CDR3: CAAGEGKLFF
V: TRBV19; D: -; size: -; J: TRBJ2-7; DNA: TGTGCCAGTAGTACGAGACCGGGATCCGGCAATTACGAGCAGTACTTC; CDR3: CASSTRPGSGNYEQYF
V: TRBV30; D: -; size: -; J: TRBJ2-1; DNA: TGTGCCTGGAGTTTGGGTAGCGATGATGAGCAGTTCTTC; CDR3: CAWSLGSDDEQFF
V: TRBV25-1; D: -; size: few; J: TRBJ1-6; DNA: TGTGCCAGCAGGTTCAACAATAATTCACCCCTCCACTTT; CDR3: CASRFNNNSPLHF
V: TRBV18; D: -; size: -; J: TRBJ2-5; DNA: TGTGCCAGCTCACCGTCACAAGAGACCCAGTACTTC; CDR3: CASSPSQETQYF
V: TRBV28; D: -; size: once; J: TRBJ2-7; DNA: TGTGCCAGCAGTTTAGGCAGCTACGAGCAGTACTTC; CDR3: CASSLGSYEQYF
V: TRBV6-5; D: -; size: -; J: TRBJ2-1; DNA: TGTGCCAGCAGCACCAGGGTTGGGCAGAATGAGCAGTTCTTC; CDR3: CASSTRVGQNEQFF
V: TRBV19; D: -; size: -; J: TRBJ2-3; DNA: TGTGCCAGTAGTCCGTACTCCGAGGGCACAGATACGCAGTATTTT; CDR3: CASSPYSEGTDTQYF
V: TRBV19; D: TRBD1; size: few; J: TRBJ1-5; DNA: TGTGCCAGTAGTACCCCGCGACAGGGGGCCTTTTATAGCAATCAGCCCCAGCATTTT; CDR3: CASSTPRQGAFYSNQPQHF
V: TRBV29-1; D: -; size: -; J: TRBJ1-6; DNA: TGCAGCGCCCAACAAGGGGTTGGTTCACCCCTCCACTTT; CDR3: CSAQQGVGSPLHF
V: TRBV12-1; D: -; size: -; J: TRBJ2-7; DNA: TGTGCCAGCAGTCCTTCCGCGGGACCCCCAAGCCCGAAGTACGAGCAGTACTTC; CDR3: CASSPSAGPPSPKYEQYF
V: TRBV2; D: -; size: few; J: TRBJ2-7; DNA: TGTGCCAGCAGGGTTAGCGGACCCTCCTACGAGCAGTACTTC; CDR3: CASRVSGPSYEQYF
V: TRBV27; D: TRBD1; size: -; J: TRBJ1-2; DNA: TGTGCCAGCAGTCTCTCGGGACAGGGTAGTTATGGCTACACCTTC; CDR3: CASSLSGQGSYGYTF
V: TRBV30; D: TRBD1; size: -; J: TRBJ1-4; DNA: TGTGCCTGGAGCTTCGGGGACAGGGGTAGTGAAAAACTGTTTTTT; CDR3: CAWSFGDRGSEKLFF
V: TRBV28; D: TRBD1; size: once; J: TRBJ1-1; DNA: TGTGCCAGCTCGGACAGGCAAGGAGGGAACACTGAAGCTTTCTTT; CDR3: CASSDRQGGNTEAFF
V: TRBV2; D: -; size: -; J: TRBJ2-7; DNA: TGTGCCAGCGGGATCGGGACTGAGTACTTC; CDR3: CASGIGTEYF
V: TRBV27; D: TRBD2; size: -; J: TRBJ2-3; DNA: TGTGCCAGCAGTGAACTGGGACTAGCGGGGCCCAATACGCAGTATTTT; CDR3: CASSELGLAGPNTQYF
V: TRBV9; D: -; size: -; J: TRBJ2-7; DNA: TGTGCCAGCAGCGTAGGGGTTCAGGGGCGGTCAAGCTACGAGCAGTACTTC; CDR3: CASSVGVQGRSSYEQYF